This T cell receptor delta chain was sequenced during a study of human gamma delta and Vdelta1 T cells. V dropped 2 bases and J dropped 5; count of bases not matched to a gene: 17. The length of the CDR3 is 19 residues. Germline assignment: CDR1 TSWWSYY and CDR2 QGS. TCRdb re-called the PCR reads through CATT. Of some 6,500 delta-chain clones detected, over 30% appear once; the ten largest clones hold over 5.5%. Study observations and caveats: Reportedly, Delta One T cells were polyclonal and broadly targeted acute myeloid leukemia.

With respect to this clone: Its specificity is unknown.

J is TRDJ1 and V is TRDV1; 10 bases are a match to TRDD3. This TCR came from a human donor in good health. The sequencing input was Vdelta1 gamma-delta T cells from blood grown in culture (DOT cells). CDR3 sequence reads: CALGERGSSYWGIPDKLIF. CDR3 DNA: TGTGCTCTTGGGGAAAGAGGATCCTCATACTGGGGGATCCCTGATAAACTCATCTTT.